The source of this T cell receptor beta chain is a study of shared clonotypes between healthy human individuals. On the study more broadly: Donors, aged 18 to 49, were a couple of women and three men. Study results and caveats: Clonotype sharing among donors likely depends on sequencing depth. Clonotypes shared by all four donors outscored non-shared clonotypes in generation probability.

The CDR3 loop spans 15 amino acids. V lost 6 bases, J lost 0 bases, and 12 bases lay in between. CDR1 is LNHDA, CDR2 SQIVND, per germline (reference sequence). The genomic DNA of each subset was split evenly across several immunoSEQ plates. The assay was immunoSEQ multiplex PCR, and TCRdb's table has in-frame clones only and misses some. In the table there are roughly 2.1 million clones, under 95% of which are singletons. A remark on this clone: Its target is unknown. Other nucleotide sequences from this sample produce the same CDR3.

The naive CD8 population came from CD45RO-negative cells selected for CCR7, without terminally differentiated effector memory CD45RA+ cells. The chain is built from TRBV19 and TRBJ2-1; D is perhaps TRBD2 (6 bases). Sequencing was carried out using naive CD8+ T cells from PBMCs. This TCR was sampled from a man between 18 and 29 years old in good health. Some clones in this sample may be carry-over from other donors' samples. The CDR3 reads CASSLSGSSYNEQFF. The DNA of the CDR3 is TGTGCCAGTAGCCTTAGCGGTAGCTCCTACAATGAGCAGTTCTTC.